This T cell receptor (beta chain) derives from a study of shared clonotypes between healthy human individuals (dated by TCRdb to about 2020). Looking at the study overall: The cohort comprised a couple of women and a few men aged 18 to 49 years. For each donor, three plates each were used for CD4 naive and CD4 memory, two plates were used for CD8 naive, and one plate was used for CD8 memory. To estimate repertoire size and how much clonotype sharing occurs between individuals, the study deeply sequenced the blood TCR repertoires of 5 or 6 healthy adults. To increase sequencing depth and limit assay-specific biases, different laboratories used diverse techniques to prepare libraries and sequence TCR repertoires. Between about 0.94 and 8.9 billion PBMCs per donor were obtained by leukapheresis. Broad study findings and their caveats: Estimated clonotype richness was generally larger for naive than for memory subsets. Sharing across a few donors was observed for approximately 4.6% of naive CD4, 3% to 3.5% of naive CD8, about 2.3% of memory CD4, and 0.4% of memory CD8 clonotypes. Incomplete sequencing was indicated by rarefaction of sorted-subset datasets, despite the large sequencing depth. Pairwise subsampling led to the expectation that sequencing depth would affect the degree of clonotype sharing among donors. Because the study included a small number of donors, the genetic and exposure-history diversity represented was limited. Sampling was restricted to blood, and TCR repertoires in tissue are likely to differ from TCR repertoires in blood. Compared with non-shared clonotypes, clonotypes shared by all four sorted-subset donors had higher generation probabilities.

CD8 naive samples were CD45RO-negative cells positively selected for CCR7, giving a CD45RA+CCR7+ population that excluded TemRA cells. Donors were healthy HIV-negative adults with no recently reported acute infections or vaccinations. Every donor was a Caucasian adult living in Nashville, Tennessee, USA. Blood was obtained by leukapheresis, after which PBMCs were separated by Ficoll-Histopaque density gradient centrifugation and cryopreserved in liquid nitrogen vapor phase. Analytical flow cytometry was used to check the purity and quantity of each magnetically sorted T cell population. From each sorted fraction, genomic DNA was isolated and quantified by UV absorbance on a Nanodrop 2000c. With respect to this clone: Its recognized antigen is unknown. No qualities accompany the bases; no much larger clone lies one base away.

Via the germline V gene, CDR1 is MNHNS and CDR2 SASEGT. The CDR3, cysteine through phenylalanine, is 15 amino acids long. Only CDR3 DNA remains: 45 bases, in frame from the first base. V and J are truncated by 1 base and 6 bases respectively, leaving an intervening sequence of 15 bases. TCR CDR3 regions were amplified from genomic DNA by multiplex PCR using the deep immunoSEQ assay. Extracted genomic DNA from each cell subset was distributed evenly across all wells of several immunoSEQ 96-well plates, and each plate was treated as a replicate. For sorted subsets, about 220 ng of genomic DNA, equivalent to some 30,000 T cell genomes, went into each replicate PCR. The purified libraries were quantified using a Qubit 3.0 fluorometer, sized with a Bioanalyzer 2100, and then quantified again using the KAPA Library Quantification kit. Every immunoSEQ 96-well plate was sequenced on a dedicated single-read 150-cycle Illumina NextSeq 550 flow cell. From the authors' description of their analysis: Because the immunoSEQ output included only junctional sequences and no quality scores, the filtering could not be the same as the filtering used for full-length reads. To assign V/J genes and CDR3, sequences were annotated against IMGT germline references using PyIR, a Python wrapper for IgBLAST v1.9. Any read was removed if the V/J assignment was weak (E-value above 1e-6), the CDR3 was missing, or the read contained stop codons, out-of-frame junctions, or ambiguous translated residues. V3J clonotypes were defined as sequences sharing the same inferred V gene, J gene, and CDR3 amino acid sequence. Percentage overlap between repertoires was calculated by dividing the number of shared unique clonotypes by the size of the smaller repertoire. Repertoire richness was assessed with RTK rarefaction, the Chao1 estimator, and Recon v2.1 estimates of unobserved clonotypes. Generation probabilities for all TCRbeta clonotypes obtained by the gDNA method from four donors were computed using OLGA. The immuneACCESS repertoire file appears here via TCRdb, limited to in-frame rearrangements. These files lack a portion of the clones; in checked studies, under half of the deficit traces to unresolved V genes, and the cause of the others is not known. V and J calls plus clone size are reproduced from that table; the DNA served to infer D and trimming. In this sample the table shows some 1,900,000 clones, 85% to 95% of which occur a single time. Together, the top ten hold 1.2% of the sample.

This receptor was taken from a man between 18 and 35 years old in good health. This chain joins TRBV6-1 to TRBJ1-2; the D gene remains uncertain. The sequenced material came from naive CD8+ T cells sorted from blood. The sample's cell subset or site label, decoded: CD45RA+CCR7+. The DNA sequence reads TGTGCCAGCAGTGAAGATGGCTCCGGGCGGAATGGCTACACCTTC. Translated, it gives CASSEDGSGRNGYTF.